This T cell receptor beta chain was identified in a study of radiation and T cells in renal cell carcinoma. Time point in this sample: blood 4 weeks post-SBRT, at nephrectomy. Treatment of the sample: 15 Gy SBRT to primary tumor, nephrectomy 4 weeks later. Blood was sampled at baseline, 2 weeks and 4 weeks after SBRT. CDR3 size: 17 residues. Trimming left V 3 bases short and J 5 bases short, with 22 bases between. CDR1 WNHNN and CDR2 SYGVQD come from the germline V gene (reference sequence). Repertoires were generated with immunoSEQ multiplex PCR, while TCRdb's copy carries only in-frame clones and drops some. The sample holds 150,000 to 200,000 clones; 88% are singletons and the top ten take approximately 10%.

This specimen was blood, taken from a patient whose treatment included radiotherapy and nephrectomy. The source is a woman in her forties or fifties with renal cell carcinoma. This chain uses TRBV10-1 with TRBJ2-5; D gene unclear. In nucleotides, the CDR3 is TGCGCCAGCAGTGATCTCTCGGTCAGGCAACTTTATGAGACCCAGTACTTC. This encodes CASSDLSVRQLYETQYF.